The sequence of this T cell receptor (beta chain) was determined in a study of blood T cell repertoires in COVID-19. Study-wide background: Acute and convalescent COVID-19 samples came from the United States, Italy and Spain.

Per the original methods: Amplified reference gene primers provided the basis for estimating nucleated cell counts. The table came from immunoSEQ multiplex PCR; TCRdb's copy has only in-frame clones and leaves some out. D and trimming were read from the DNA, whereas the V and J calls and clone size are those reported in that table. The table records 200,000 to 300,000 clones, approximately 90% of them present only once. V shed 9 bases and J shed 8 bases, with 13 bases lying between them. Germline V gives CDR1 LNHDA, CDR2 SQIVND (reference sequence). The CDR3 totals 12 residues. Participants spanned ages about 18 to 90 years and resided in 20 to 30 US areas. In assigning cohorts, the study relied on participant-reported clinical history.

Sequencing was carried out using PBMCs or T cells enriched from blood (not recorded which). This TCR derives from a woman aged 40 to 55 with acute COVID-19. The V and J genes are TRBV19 and TRBJ1-4; D perhaps matches TRBD1 (5 bases). The CDR3 bases are TGTGCCAGCAGCAGGGCAGACGAAAAACTGTTTTTT. This sequence encodes CASSRADEKLFF.